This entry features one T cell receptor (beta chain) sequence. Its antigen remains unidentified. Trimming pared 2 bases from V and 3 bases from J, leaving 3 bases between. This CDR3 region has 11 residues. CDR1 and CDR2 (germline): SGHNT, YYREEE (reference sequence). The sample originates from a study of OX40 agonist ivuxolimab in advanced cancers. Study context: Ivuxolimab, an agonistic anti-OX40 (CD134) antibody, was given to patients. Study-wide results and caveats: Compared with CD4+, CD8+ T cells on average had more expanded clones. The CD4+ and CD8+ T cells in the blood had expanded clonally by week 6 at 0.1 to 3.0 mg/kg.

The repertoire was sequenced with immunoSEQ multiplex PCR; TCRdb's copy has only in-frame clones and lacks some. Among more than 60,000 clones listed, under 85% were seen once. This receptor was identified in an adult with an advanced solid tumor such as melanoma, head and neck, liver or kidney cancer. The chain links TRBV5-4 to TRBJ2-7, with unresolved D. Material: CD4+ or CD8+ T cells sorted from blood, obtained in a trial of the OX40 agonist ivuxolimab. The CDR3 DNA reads TGTGCCAGCAGCTTAGGCTACGAGCAGTACTTC. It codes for CASSLGYEQYF. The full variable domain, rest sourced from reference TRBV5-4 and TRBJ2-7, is ETGVTQSPTHLIKTRGQQVTLRCSSQSGHNTVSWYQQALGQGPQFIFQYYREEENGRGNFPPRFSGLQFPNYSSELNVNALELDDSALYLCASSLGYEQYFGPGTRLTVT.